This note documents a single T cell receptor (beta chain) sequence. The antigen remains unidentified. V gave up 5 bases and J gave up 3 bases, with 13 bases separating them. The CDR3 is 15 amino acids. The authors carried out high-throughput sequencing of TCR beta. They applied it to CD8+ and CD4+ T cells obtained from blood. Controls matched for sex and age were healthy donors. This entry is derived from a study of CD8 T cells in Susac syndrome. General study results and limits: Only a relatively small number of individuals were included in the TCR sequencing and HLA analysis.

RNA was extracted with the RNeasy kit, and a quantity of roughly 0.45 to 1 ug was reverse transcribed using random hexamers. The immunoSEQ assay covered 54 Vbeta and 13 Jbeta segments for CDR3. TCRdb analysed the immunoSEQ multiplex PCR reads with MiXCR anew, one entry per CDR3 protein. This sample has approximately 100,000 distinct CDR3 sequences, with 96% found just once. The sequenced sample consisted of CD4+ T cells from PBMCs. The genes are TRBV12-3 or TRBV12-4 and TRBJ2-2; D perhaps matches TRBD2 (6 bases). The TCR was taken from a human donor in good health. CDR3 sequence (DNA): TGTGCCAGCAGTACCCGGACGGGAGACACCGGGGAGCTGTTTTTT. Its translation is CASSTRTGDTGELFF.